The present T cell receptor (beta chain) was sequenced within a study of Ad26.COV2.S vaccination and SARS-CoV-2 variants. Study information: Donor was assigned to the Ad26.COV2.S arm of trial COV1001. Once or twice, 56 days apart, Ad26.COV2.S was delivered intramuscularly. Overall study findings and caveats: Researchers reported similar non-spike TCR breadth in vaccine and placebo recipients. Vaccinees showed greater spike-specific TCR breadth than placebo recipients.

The CDR3 runs 15 residues. CDR1 is SGHDN, CDR2 FVKESK, per germline. V shed 0 bases and J shed 2 bases, with 9 bases lying between them. TCRdb keeps only in-frame clones here, not all; method: immunoSEQ multiplex PCR. The sample carries 430,000 or so clones, roughly 90% recorded once. Treatment reported: around 19 received Ad26.COV2.S at low or high dose, single or two shots; 5 received placebo; per-sample allocation not given. The samples were gathered on day 63 after the first injection of vaccine or placebo. As to this clone: Its antigen remains unknown.

This TCR derives from a person between 18 and 65 years old who received the Ad26.COV2.S COVID-19 vaccine or a placebo. The chain employs TRBV14 and TRBJ2-3, with D unresolved. The sequenced sample was peripheral blood, obtained in a trial of Ad26.COV2.S vaccine versus placebo. CDR3 coding DNA: TGTGCCAGCAGCCAAGAGGCGGTATTCACAGATACGCAGTATTTT. Translated, it gives CASSQEAVFTDTQYF.